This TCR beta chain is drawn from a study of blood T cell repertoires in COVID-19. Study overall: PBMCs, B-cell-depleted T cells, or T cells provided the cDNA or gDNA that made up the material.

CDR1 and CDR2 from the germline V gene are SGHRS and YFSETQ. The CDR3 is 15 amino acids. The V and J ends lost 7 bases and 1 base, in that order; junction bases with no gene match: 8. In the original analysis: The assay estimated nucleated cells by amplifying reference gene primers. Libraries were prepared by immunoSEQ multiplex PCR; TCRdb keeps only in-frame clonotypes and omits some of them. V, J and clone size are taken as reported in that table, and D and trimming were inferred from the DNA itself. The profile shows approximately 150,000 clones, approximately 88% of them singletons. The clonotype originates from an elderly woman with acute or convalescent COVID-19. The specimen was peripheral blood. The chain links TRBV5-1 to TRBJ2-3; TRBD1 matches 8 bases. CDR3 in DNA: TGCGCCAGCCTACCAGGGGGCGCCGGCACAGATACGCAGTATTTT. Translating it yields CASLPGGAGTDTQYF.